The entry below describes one T cell receptor (beta chain). The antigen is not known. The assay was immunoSEQ multiplex PCR, and TCRdb's table has in-frame clones only and misses some. The repertoire holds about 14,000 clones, with 85% to 90% as singletons. These data belong to a study of T cells in narcolepsy. Study-level points and caveats: Autoreactive clone sequences were missing from some blood memory CD4+ repertoires. Autoreactive clonotypes reportedly recurred in blood of same and different patients, not controls.

Material: CD45RA- memory CD4+ T cells from PBMCs. The clonotype comes from a human donor with narcolepsy.

The chain's CDR3 is CASSVAGGSYEQYF. Written as DNA, the CDR3 is TGTGCCAGCAGTGTAGCGGGAGGATCCTACGAGCAGTACTTC. This chain uses TRBV6-1 with TRBJ2-7, with 10 bases matching TRBD2. Per the germline V gene, CDR1 is MNHNS and CDR2 is SASEGT. V lost 4 bases and J lost 1; bases outside the gene matches: 1. The CDR3 is 14 amino acids.